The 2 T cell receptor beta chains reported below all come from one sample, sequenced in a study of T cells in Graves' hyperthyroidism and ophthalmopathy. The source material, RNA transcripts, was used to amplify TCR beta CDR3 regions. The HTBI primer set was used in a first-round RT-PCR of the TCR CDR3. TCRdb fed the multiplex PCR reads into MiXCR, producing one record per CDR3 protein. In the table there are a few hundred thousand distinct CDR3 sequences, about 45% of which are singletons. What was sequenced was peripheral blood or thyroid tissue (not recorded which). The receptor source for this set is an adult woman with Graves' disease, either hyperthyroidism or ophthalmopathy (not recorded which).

The CDR3 is CASSQETSGYTGELFF. The CDR3 DNA follows: TGTGCCAGCAGCCAAGAAACTAGCGGATACACCGGGGAGCTGTTTTTT. The chain joins TRBV25-1 to TRBJ2-2, with 8 bases aligning to TRBD2. The CDR3 consists of 16 residues. Unmatched junction bases numbered 9, after V lost 6 bases and J lost 3 bases. Germline CDR1 reads MGHDK; CDR2 reads SYGVNS.

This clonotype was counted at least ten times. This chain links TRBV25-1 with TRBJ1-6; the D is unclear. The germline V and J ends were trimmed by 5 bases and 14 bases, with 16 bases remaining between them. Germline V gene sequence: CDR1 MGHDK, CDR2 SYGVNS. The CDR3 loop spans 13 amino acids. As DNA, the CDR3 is TGTGCCAGCAGTCTTCCAGCGGAGGTGGCCCTCCACTTT. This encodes CASSLPAEVALHF.